This record covers a single T cell receptor (beta chain). The antigen is not known. Germline V gene sequence: CDR1 SGDLS, CDR2 YYNGEE. The V segment lost 0 bases and the J segment 5 bases; nucleotides outside the gene matches: 7. This CDR3 comprises 16 residues. This specimen comes from a study of Tregs in tolerant kidney transplant recipients. Study results and limitations: The most relevant donor-specific Treg TCRbeta repertoire apparently came from expansion with activated donor B cells.

This table comes from immunoSEQ multiplex PCR, and its TCRdb copy is limited to in-frame clones, with some not included. The top ten hold under 0.35% of the sample, which has 90,000 to 130,000 clones, 90% seen once. The gene calls are TRBV9 and TRBJ2-1; 8 bases are shared with TRBD2. The source of this sequence is a human donor who received a combined kidney and bone marrow transplant. Specimen: CD4+ T cells from blood, collected before the transplant. The CDR3 region has the DNA TGTGCCAGCAGCGTAGTGGGATCTAGCGGGCACAATGAGCAGTTCTTC. Translated: CASSVVGSSGHNEQFF.